This T cell receptor (beta chain) was observed in a study of regulatory T cells in long-lasting Graves disease. Trimming removed 11 bases from V and 7 bases from J, with 17 bases in between. The CDR3 consists of 13 residues. The germline gives CDR1 ENHRY, CDR2 SYGVKD. In building TCR beta libraries, iRepertoire HTBI primers were used together with Arm-PCR of CDR3 regions. TCRdb passed the multiplex PCR reads through MiXCR, listing each CDR3 protein once. Of around 400,000 distinct CDR3 sequences listed, roughly 15% are singletons. Time point in this sample: newly diagnosed GD, antithyroid drugs for less than 3 months. RNA extracted from PBMCs served as the sequencing template. Note on this clonotype: A single base separates this from a much larger clone, so it may be a read error.

In addition, the sample was reused for a study of T cells in Graves' hyperthyroidism and ophthalmopathy. As that study records: Researchers defined stable Graves' hyperthyroidism as no ophthalmopathy progression within 18 months.

This clonotype was obtained from a woman in her 40s with Graves disease. Sequenced material: peripheral blood mononuclear cells (PBMCs), taken at new diagnosis, from a patient treated with antithyroid drugs. The chain recombines TRBV10-3 with TRBJ1-4; a weak D match, TRBD1 (6 bases). Here the CDR3 reads CAARTLTGEKLFF. In DNA form, the CDR3 reads TGTGCCGCTAGAACACTGACAGGTGAAAAACTGTTTTTT.